The clone carrying this TCR beta chain was picked up many times. Germline V lookup: CDR1 SGHVS, CDR2 FQNEAQ. The V gene end was trimmed by 3 bases and the J gene end by 5 bases; junction bases not matched to a gene: 7. CDR3 length: 17 amino acids. Certain patients were not enrolled. These were patients with other autoimmune diseases, uncontrolled infections, pregnancy or lactation. Amplification of TCR beta CDR3 regions used RNA transcripts. HTBI primers primed a first-round RT-PCR, and a second-round multiplex PCR followed. TCRdb reanalysed the multiplex PCR reads using MiXCR and keeps one entry per CDR3 protein. The sample holds 560,000 or so distinct CDR3 sequences; under 45% are singletons and the top ten take about 4%. This sample is part of a study of Graves' ophthalmopathy and Graves' hyperthyroidism.

Source material: peripheral blood or thyroid tissue (not recorded which). The clonotype originates from an adult man with Graves' hyperthyroidism. The V gene is TRBV7-8, the J gene TRBJ2-5; TRBD2 matches at 15 bases. DNA for the CDR3: TGTGCCAGCAGCTTCGGACTAGCGGGAGGGCCGTGGGAGACCCAGTACTTC. It yields the protein CASSFGLAGGPWETQYF. Supplemented by reference TRBV7-8 and TRBJ2-5, the full variable domain reads GAGVSQSPRYKVAKRGQDVALRCDPISGHVSLFWYQQALGQGPEFLTYFQNEAQLDKSGLPSDRFFAERPEGSVSTLKIQRTQQEDSAVYLCASSFGLAGGPWETQYFGPGTRLLVL.